These 19 T cell receptor beta chains share one sample of origin, sequenced in a study of cytomegalovirus exposure and HLA in healthy donors. Both 60 Vbeta primers and 13 Jbeta primers went into the PCR. Using immunoSEQ multiplex PCR, the repertoire was profiled, and TCRdb retains in-frame clones only, with some absent. This table holds 100,000 to 150,000 clones, around 75% found once. Sequenced material: PBMCs. These receptors were taken from a woman between 35 and 50 years old in good health and CMV-seropositive.

This clone was observed a single time. This chain links TRBV15 with TRBJ1-1; D gene uncertain. V was pared by 4 bases and J by 1 base, with 16 bases between. This CDR3 is built from 16 residues. The germline V gene encodes CDR1 LNHNV and CDR2 YYDKDF (reference sequence). CDR3 bases: TGTGCCACCAGCAAACCCTTCGGGTTGGCGAACACTGAAGCTTTCTTT. It translates to CATSKPFGLANTEAFF.

The V call is TRBV25-1, the J call TRBJ2-1; D unclear. The CDR3 has 16 amino acids. With 4 bases removed from V and 1 base from J, the gap between germline ends came to 14 bases. The germline V gene encodes CDR1 MGHDK and CDR2 SYGVNS. This CDR3 reads CASSALVVFSYNEQFF. CDR3 nucleotide sequence: TGTGCCAGCAGTGCCTTAGTAGTGTTTTCCTACAATGAGCAGTTCTTC.

In its sample, this clone was seen once. The J gene is TRBJ1-1, the V gene TRBV7-8; possibly TRBD1 for D (5 bases). Germline CDR1 reads SGHVS; CDR2 reads FQNEAQ. Trimming removed 3 bases from V and 1 base from J, with 12 bases in between. The CDR3 has 15 amino acids. The DNA for the CDR3 is TGTGCCAGCAGCTTGAAGGGGTACACGAACACTGAAGCTTTCTTT. This encodes CASSLKGYTNTEAFF.

The V call is TRBV9, the J call TRBJ2-6, with D uncertain. The V gene's germline CDR1 is SGDLS and CDR2 YYNGEE. The CDR3 runs to 15 residues. The ends were cut back, 0 bases at V and 2 bases at J, with 6 bases in the middle. The CDR3 coding sequence is TGTGCCAGCAGCGTAGGAGGTGCTGGGGCCAACGTCCTGACTTTC. Protein product: CASSVGGAGANVLTF.

The chain is built from TRBV19 and TRBJ1-1, with no clear D. There are 13 residues in the CDR3. Trimming left V 1 base short and J 5 bases short, with 8 bases between. CDR1 LNHDA and CDR2 SQIVND come from the germline V gene (reference sequence). Here the CDR3 DNA reads TGTGCCAGTAGTATAGGGGCTTGGACTGAAGCTTTCTTT. This codes for CASSIGAWTEAFF.

The chain combines TRBV28 with TRBJ1-6; D not certain. Trimming shortened V by 3 bases and J by 7 bases, and 4 bases separated the two germline ends. Per the germline V gene, CDR1 is MDHEN and CDR2 is SYDVKM. The CDR3 extends over 12 amino acids. The CDR3: CASSFQNSPLHF. The CDR3 DNA follows: TGTGCCAGCAGTTTTCAAAATTCACCCCTCCACTTT.

The CDR3 loop reads CASSLMAYGYTF. CDR3 bases: TGTGCCAGCAGTTTAATGGCCTATGGCTACACCTTC. The chain uses TRBV28 and TRBJ1-2, with no clear D. The CDR3 spans 12 residues. V gave up 2 bases and J gave up 4 bases, with 5 bases separating them. Germline V CDR1 and CDR2: MDHEN, SYDVKM.

Only a few counts were recorded for this clone. The rearrangement joins TRBV19 to TRBJ2-1; weak D call: TRBD2 (6 bases). Trimming took 5 bases from V and 8 from J, leaving 13 bases between them. CDR3 length: 13 amino acids. The germline V gene has CDR1 LNHDA and CDR2 SQIVND (reference sequence). The CDR3 protein is CASSQGGTHEQFF. The CDR3 region has the DNA TGTGCCAGTAGTCAGGGCGGGACCCATGAGCAGTTCTTC.

This clone appeared a single time. V gene TRBV6-6 combines with J gene TRBJ1-2; TRBD1 aligns across 8 bases. V shed 0 bases, J shed 1 base, and the junction held 4 bases outside the gene matches. The CDR3 is 16 amino acids. Germline V lookup: CDR1 MNHNY, CDR2 SVGAGI (reference sequence). In nucleotides, the CDR3 is TGTGCCAGCAGTTACTCAACAGGGGGAAATAACTATGGCTACACCTTC. It translates to CASSYSTGGNNYGYTF.

The chain is built from TRBV5-6 and TRBJ1-1; a possible D gene is TRBD1 (5 bases). The CDR3 has 14 amino acids. The ends were cut back, 2 bases at V and 5 bases at J, with 13 bases in the middle. CDR1 is SGHDT and CDR2 is YYEEEE in the germline V gene. CDR3 sequence (DNA): TGTGCCAGCAGCTTCGCCGGGGGAGGGACTGAAGCTTTCTTT. Translation gives CASSFAGGGTEAFF.

This chain uses TRBV14 with TRBJ2-7, with D maybe TRBD2 (6 bases). CDR1 is SGHDN, CDR2 FVKESK, per germline. The CDR3 contains 16 residues. V was clipped by 1 base and J by 4 bases, with 17 bases between them. CDR3 loop: CASSQAGGLVLYEQYF. In DNA form, the CDR3 reads TGTGCCAGCAGCCAAGCTGGGGGGTTGGTACTATACGAGCAGTACTTC.

V usage is TRBV27 and J usage is TRBJ2-5; TRBD1 matches at 11 bases. CDR3 length: 14 residues. Germline V gene data show CDR1 as MNHEY and CDR2 as SMNVEV (reference sequence). J was trimmed by 4 bases and V by 3 bases; bases with no gene match: 1. The CDR3, as DNA: TGTGCCAGCAGTTTCGGGACAGGGGGAGAGACCCAGTACTTC. This translates into CASSFGTGGETQYF.

This sequence joins TRBV15 and TRBJ1-5, with 7 bases aligning to TRBD1. This CDR3 has 16 amino acids. CDR1 is LNHNV, CDR2 YYDKDF, per germline (reference sequence). Trimming at V came to 0 bases and at J to 11 bases, leaving 13 bases not matched to a gene. The CDR3 loop reads CATSREGEGALTAQHF. The CDR3, as DNA: TGTGCCACCAGCAGAGAGGGAGAGGGGGCCCTGACAGCCCAGCATTTT.

This clone was picked up a small number of times. The rearrangement links TRBV9 to TRBJ2-7, with 8 nucleotides matching TRBD1. The CDR3 runs 15 residues. V shed 2 bases, J shed 2 bases, and the junction held 6 bases outside the gene matches. The germline CDR1 and CDR2 sequences are SGDLS and YYNGEE. CDR3 in amino acids: CASSVGQGSPYEQYF. CDR3 DNA sequence: TGTGCCAGCAGCGTCGGACAGGGTTCCCCCTACGAGCAGTACTTC.

This clone was observed a single time. This rearrangement joins TRBV19 to TRBJ2-2; TRBD1 matches 8 bases. Germline values: CDR1 LNHDA, CDR2 SQIVND (reference sequence). Losses at the gene ends were 3 bases for V and 1 base for J; bases not matched to a gene: 1. The CDR3 runs to 15 residues. The CDR3 protein is CASSIGQGNTGELFF. As DNA, the CDR3 is TGTGCCAGTAGTATCGGACAGGGGAACACCGGGGAGCTGTTTTTT.

This rearrangement joins TRBV12-5 to TRBJ1-3, with D maybe TRBD1 (5 bases). This CDR3 contains 18 residues. The ends were cut back, 1 base at V and 0 bases at J, with 16 bases in the middle. The germline V gene has CDR1 LGHNT and CDR2 FRNRAP. DNA for the CDR3: TGTGCTAGTGGTTTGGGGAGAGCGGGGGGGGTCTCTGGAAACACCATATATTTT. Protein sequence: CASGLGRAGGVSGNTIYF.

The genes are TRBV19 and TRBJ1-1; D unclear. The CDR3 spans 14 residues. Deletions cut 5 bases from V and 0 bases from J, with 10 bases between. Per the germline V gene, CDR1 is LNHDA and CDR2 is SQIVND (reference sequence). CDR3 residues: CASSEARMNTEAFF. The CDR3 DNA follows: TGTGCCAGTAGTGAGGCCAGAATGAACACTGAAGCTTTCTTT.

The CDR3 protein is CASRPSAGVANEQFF. CDR3 coding DNA: TGTGCCAGTAGACCCTCCGCGGGAGTAGCAAATGAGCAGTTCTTC. The chain combines TRBV19 with TRBJ2-1, with 7 bases aligning to TRBD2. Per germline, CDR1 LNHDA and CDR2 SQIVND (reference sequence). V dropped 6 bases and J dropped 7; count of bases not matched to a gene: 12. CDR3 size: 15 residues.

This sequence joins TRBV10-3 and TRBJ2-6; 7 bases align to TRBD1. This CDR3 is built from 17 residues. CDR1 is ENHRY and CDR2 is SYGVKD in the germline V gene. V lost 0 bases, J lost 4 bases, and 6 bases stayed unmatched. CDR3 in amino acids: CAISESEGASGANVLTF. Here the CDR3 DNA reads TGTGCCATCAGTGAGTCTGAGGGGGCGTCCGGGGCCAACGTCCTGACTTTC.